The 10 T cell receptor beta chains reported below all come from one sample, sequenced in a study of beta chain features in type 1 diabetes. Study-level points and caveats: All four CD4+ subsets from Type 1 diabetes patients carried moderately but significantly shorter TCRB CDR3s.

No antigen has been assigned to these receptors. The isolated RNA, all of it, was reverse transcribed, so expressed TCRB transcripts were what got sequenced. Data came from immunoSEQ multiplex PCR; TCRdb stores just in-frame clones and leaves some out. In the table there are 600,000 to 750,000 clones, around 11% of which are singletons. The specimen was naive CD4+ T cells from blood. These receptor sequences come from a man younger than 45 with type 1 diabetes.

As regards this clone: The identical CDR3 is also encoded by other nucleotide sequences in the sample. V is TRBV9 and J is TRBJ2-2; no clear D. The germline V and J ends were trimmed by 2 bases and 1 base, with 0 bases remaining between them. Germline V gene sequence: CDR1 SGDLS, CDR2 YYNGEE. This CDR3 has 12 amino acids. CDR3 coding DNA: TGTGCCAGCAGCGTGAACACCGGGGAGCTGTTTTTT. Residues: CASSVNTGELFF.

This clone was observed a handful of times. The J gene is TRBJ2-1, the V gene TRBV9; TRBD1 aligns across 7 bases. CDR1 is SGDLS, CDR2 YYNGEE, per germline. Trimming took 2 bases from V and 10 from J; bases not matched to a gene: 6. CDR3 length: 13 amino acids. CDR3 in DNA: TGTGCCAGCAGCGTCGGACAGGTAGGAGAGCAGTTCTTC. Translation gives CASSVGQVGEQFF.

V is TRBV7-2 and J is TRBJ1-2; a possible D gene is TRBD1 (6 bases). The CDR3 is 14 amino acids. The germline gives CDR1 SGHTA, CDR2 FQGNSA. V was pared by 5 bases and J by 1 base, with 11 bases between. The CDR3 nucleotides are TGTGCCAGCAGCGCTACAGGGTTTAACTATGGCTACACCTTC. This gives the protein CASSATGFNYGYTF.

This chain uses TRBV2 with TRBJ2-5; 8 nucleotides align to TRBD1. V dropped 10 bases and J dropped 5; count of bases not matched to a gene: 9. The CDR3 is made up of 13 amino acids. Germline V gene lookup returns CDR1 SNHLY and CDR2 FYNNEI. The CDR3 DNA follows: TGTGCCACCCAGGGGGCCCGGGCGGAGACCCAGTACTTC. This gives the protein CATQGARAETQYF.

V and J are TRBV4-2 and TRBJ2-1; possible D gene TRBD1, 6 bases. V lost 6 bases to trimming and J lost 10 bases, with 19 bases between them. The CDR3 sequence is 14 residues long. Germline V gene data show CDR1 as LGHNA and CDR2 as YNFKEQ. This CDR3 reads CASSRTERMNEQFF. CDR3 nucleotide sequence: TGTGCCAGCAGTCGGACAGAGAGGATGAACGAGCAGTTCTTC.

This CDR3 is CASSYSADPLGNTIYF. DNA of the CDR3: TGTGCCAGCAGTTACTCCGCCGACCCCCTCGGAAACACCATATATTTT. The gene calls are TRBV6-5 and TRBJ1-3; D call uncertain. Germline V CDR1 and CDR2: MNHEY, SVGAGI. This CDR3 contains 16 residues. The V and J ends lost 0 bases and 4 bases respectively, with 13 bases between them.

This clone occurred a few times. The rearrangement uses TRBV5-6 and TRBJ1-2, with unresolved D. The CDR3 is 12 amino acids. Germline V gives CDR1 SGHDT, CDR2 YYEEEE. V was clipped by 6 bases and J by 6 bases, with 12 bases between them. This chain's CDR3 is CASTREADGYTF. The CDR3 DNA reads TGTGCCAGCACCCGGGAGGCGGATGGCTACACCTTC.

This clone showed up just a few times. CDR3 residues: CASSDRFTYGYTF. The CDR3 DNA reads TGCGCCAGCAGCGACAGGTTCACCTATGGCTACACCTTC. The chain uses TRBV10-2 and TRBJ1-2; possibly TRBD1 for D (6 bases). The CDR3 length is 13 residues. Germline V CDR1 and CDR2: WSHSY, SAAADI. V gave up 6 bases and J gave up 4 bases, with 12 bases separating them.

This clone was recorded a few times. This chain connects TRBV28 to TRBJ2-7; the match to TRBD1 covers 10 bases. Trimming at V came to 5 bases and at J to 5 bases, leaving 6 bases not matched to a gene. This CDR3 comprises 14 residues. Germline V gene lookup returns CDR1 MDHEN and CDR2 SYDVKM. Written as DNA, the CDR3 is TGTGCCAGCAGTACTGGGACAGGGGAGAACGAGCAGTACTTC. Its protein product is CASSTGTGENEQYF.

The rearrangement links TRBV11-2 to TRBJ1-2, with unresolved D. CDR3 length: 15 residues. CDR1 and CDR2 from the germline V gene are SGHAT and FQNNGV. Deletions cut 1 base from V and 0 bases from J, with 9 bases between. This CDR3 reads CASSLASGSNYGYTF. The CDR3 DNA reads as TGTGCCAGCAGCTTAGCATCAGGTTCTAACTATGGCTACACCTTC.